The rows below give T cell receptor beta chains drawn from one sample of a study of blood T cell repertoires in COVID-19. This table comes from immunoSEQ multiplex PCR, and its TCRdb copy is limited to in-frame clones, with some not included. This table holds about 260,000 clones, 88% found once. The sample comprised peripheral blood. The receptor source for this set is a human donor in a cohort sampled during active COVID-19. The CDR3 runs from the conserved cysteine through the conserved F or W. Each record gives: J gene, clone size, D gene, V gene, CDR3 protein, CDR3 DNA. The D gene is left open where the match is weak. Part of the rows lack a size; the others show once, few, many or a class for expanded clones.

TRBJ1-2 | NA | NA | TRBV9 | CASSVGQNYGYTF | TGTGCCAGCAGCGTAGGGCAGAACTATGGCTACACCTTC
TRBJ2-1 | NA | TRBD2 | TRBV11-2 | CASSLEHTSAGGSQFF | TGTGCCAGCAGCTTAGAACACACTTCAGCGGGAGGTTCCCAGTTCTTC
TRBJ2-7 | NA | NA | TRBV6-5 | CASSLQDSYEQYF | TGTGCCAGCAGCCTACAGGACAGCTACGAGCAGTACTTC
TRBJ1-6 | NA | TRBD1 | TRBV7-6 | CASSSGTGGKSPLHF | TGTGCCAGCAGCTCAGGAACAGGGGGAAAATCACCCCTCCACTTT
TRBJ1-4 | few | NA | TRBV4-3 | CASSLGGGATNEKLFF | TGCGCCAGCAGCCTCGGGGGGGGTGCAACTAATGAAAAACTGTTTTTT
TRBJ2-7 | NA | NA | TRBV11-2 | CASSLDANFYEQYF | TGTGCCAGCAGCTTAGATGCTAATTTCTACGAGCAGTACTTC
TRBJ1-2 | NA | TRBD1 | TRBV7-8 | CASSSRDRAYGYTF | TGTGCCAGCAGCTCCCGGGACAGGGCTTATGGCTACACCTTC
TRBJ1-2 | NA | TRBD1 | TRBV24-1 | CATSDPRTGGGYTF | TGTGCCACCAGTGATCCGAGGACAGGGGGCGGCTACACCTTC
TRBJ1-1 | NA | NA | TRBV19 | CASSTGNTEAFF | TGTGCCAGTAGTACGGGGAACACTGAAGCTTTCTTT
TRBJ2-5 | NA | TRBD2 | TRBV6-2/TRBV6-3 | CASSFGLADEETQYF | TGTGCCAGCAGTTTCGGCCTAGCGGATGAAGAGACCCAGTACTTC
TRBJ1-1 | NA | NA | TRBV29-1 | CSVGTAEAFF | TGCAGCGTTGGAACAGCTGAAGCTTTCTTT
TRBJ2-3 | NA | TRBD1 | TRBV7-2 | CASSPGQGFPTDTQYF | TGTGCCAGCAGCCCAGGACAGGGTTTCCCCACAGATACGCAGTATTTT
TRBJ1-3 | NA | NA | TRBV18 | CASSPDMAGSGNTIYF | TGTGCCAGCTCACCTGACATGGCCGGCTCTGGAAACACCATATATTTT
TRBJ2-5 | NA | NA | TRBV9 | CASSVGQGQETQYF | TGTGCCAGCAGCGTAGGTCAGGGCCAAGAGACCCAGTACTTC
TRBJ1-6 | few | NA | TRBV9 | CASSVATGDSPLHF | TGTGCCAGCAGCGTAGCTACGGGGGACTCACCCCTCCACTTT
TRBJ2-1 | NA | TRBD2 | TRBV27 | CASRLAGGSYNEQFF | TGTGCCAGCAGACTAGCGGGAGGGTCCTACAATGAGCAGTTCTTC
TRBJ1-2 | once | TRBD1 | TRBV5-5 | CASSSRDSPGQIGGYTF | TGTGCCAGCAGCTCGCGGGATTCTCCGGGACAGATCGGTGGCTACACCTTC
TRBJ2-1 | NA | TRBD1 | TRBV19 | CASSLQGFSSYNEQFF | TGTGCCAGTAGCTTACAGGGGTTCAGCTCCTACAATGAGCAGTTCTTC
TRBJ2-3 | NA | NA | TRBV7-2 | CASSSRGSSVNPGDTQYF | TGTGCCAGCAGCTCTCGCGGGTCTAGCGTCAACCCCGGGGATACGCAGTATTTT
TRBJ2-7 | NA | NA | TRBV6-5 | CASSLPGYEQYF | TGTGCCAGCAGTTTACCAGGCTACGAGCAGTACTTC
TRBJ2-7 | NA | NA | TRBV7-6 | CASSLTRVYEQYF | TGTGCCAGCAGCTTAACCAGGGTTTACGAGCAGTACTTC
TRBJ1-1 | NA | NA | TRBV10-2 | CASSVFEGEAFF | TGCGCCAGCAGTGTGTTTGAGGGTGAAGCTTTCTTT
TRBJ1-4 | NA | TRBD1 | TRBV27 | CASSPKPGQGNEKLFF | TGTGCCAGCAGTCCCAAGCCGGGACAGGGGAATGAAAAACTGTTTTTT
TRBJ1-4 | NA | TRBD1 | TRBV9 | CASQGDGATNEKLFF | TGTGCCAGCCAGGGGGACGGTGCAACTAATGAAAAACTGTTTTTT
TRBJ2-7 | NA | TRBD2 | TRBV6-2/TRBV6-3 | CASSLGGAGGPNAGEQYF | TGTGCCAGCAGCCTCGGGGGAGCGGGAGGGCCCAATGCAGGCGAGCAGTACTTC
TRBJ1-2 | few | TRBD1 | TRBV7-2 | CASSLGGWTGFDGYTF | TGTGCCAGCAGCTTAGGGGGATGGACAGGGTTCGACGGCTACACCTTC
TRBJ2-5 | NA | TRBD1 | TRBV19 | CASSLRQGWETQYF | TGTGCCAGTAGTCTCAGACAGGGGTGGGAGACCCAGTACTTC